Reported below is one T cell receptor (beta chain). No antigen is known for it. TCRdb keeps only in-frame clones here, not all; method: immunoSEQ multiplex PCR. The table shows roughly 45,000 clones, with roughly 94% occurring only once. This record comes from a study of T cells in tuberculosis. Overall study: This South African cohort compared adolescents with or without latent tuberculosis against adults with active tuberculosis. Regarding the study as a whole: Smaller distances to GMM-specific TCRs suggested their expansion in active tuberculosis. GEM motif frequencies gave over 60% accuracy; the GMM repertoire gave roughly 85%.

Unsorted cryopreserved PBMC were sequenced, averaging about 92,000 T cells per clinical donor. The length of the CDR3 is 16 residues. The ends lost 4 bases at V and 6 bases at J; junction bases unmatched: 12. Germline values: CDR1 LGHNA, CDR2 YSLEER. The material sequenced was PBMCs. This sequence originates from a donor under 30 with latent tuberculosis or without tuberculosis infection. Some clones in this sample may be carry-over from other donors' samples. The rearrangement uses TRBV4-3 and TRBJ2-3; 8 bases agree with TRBD1. The CDR3 here is CASSLRTGSILDTQYF. The DNA of the CDR3 is TGCGCCAGCAGCCTAAGGACAGGGAGTATCTTGGATACGCAGTATTTT.